The source of this TCR beta chain is a study of OX40 agonist ivuxolimab in advanced cancers. Study conclusions and caveats: Clonal expansion by week 6 occurred in CD4+ and CD8+ blood T cells (at 0.1 to 3.0 mg/kg).

Patients with autoimmune history or systemic immunosuppression were excluded. Some clones are missing from TCRdb's copy, which holds only in-frame ones; the method was immunoSEQ multiplex PCR. The data show around 63,000 clones, with 80% to 90% seen just once and approximately 10% held by the top ten. This clone was seen a few times. As yet, its antigen is unknown. Germline CDR1 is SNHLY and CDR2 is FYNNEI. This CDR3 region has 14 residues. Trimming removed 6 bases from V and 6 bases from J, with 12 bases in between. The sequencing here drew on CD4+ or CD8+ T cells sorted from blood, taken in a trial of the OX40 agonist ivuxolimab. This sequence was found in an adult with an advanced solid tumor such as melanoma, head and neck, liver or kidney cancer. The chain combines TRBV2 with TRBJ1-6, with D unclear. CDR3 region: CASSGGRGNSPLHF. The CDR3 bases are TGTGCCAGCAGCGGTGGCCGGGGTAATTCACCCCTCCACTTT.